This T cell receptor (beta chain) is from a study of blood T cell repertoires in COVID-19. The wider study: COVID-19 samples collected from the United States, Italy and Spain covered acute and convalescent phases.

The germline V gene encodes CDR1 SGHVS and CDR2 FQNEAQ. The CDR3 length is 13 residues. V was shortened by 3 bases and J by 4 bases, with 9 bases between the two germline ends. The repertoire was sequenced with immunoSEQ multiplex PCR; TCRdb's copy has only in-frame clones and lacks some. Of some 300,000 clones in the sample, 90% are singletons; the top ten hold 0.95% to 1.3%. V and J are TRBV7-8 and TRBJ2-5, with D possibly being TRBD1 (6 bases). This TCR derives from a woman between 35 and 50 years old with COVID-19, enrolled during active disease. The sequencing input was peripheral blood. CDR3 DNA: TGTGCCAGCAGCTTTCAGGGGCGAGAGACCCAGTACTTC. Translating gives CASSFQGRETQYF.